The 24 T cell receptor beta chains given below trace back to one sample, sequenced in a study of sequential checkpoint blockade in melanoma. Using immunoSEQ multiplex PCR, the repertoire was profiled, and TCRdb retains in-frame clones only, with some absent. Of around 10,000 clones in the sample, roughly 23% are singletons; the top ten hold about 14%. Regarding treatment: randomized to nivolumab then ipilimumab (arm A) or the reverse (arm B). Material: tumor tissue (inferred from file names), obtained from a patient given nivolumab and ipilimumab in sequence. These TCRs come from a human donor with melanoma.

The chain links TRBV11-3 to TRBJ1-1; TRBD1 matches at 7 bases. The trim removed 4 bases at V and 5 bases at J, leaving 10 bases unmatched. Per germline, CDR1 SGHNT and CDR2 YENEEA. The CDR3 loop spans 15 amino acids. The CDR3 DNA is TGTGCCAGCAGCTCTCACAGGGGTTGGTGGACTGAAGCTTTCTTT. Protein sequence: CASSSHRGWWTEAFF.

This clone was observed a handful of times. The CDR3 end is not reached by the read, which stops 1 residue before it; the germline J gene fills it in. This chain joins TRBV10-3 and TRBJ1-2; D is undetermined. In germline, CDR1 is ENHRY, CDR2 SYGVKD. Trimming took off 0 bases at V and 7 bases at J, with 6 bases between the two ends. This CDR3 has 12 residues. The DNA read from the CDR3 is TGTGCCATCAGTGAGTCGTCGGGTGGCTACACC. Its translation: CAISESSGGYT. From start to end, the CDR3 is CAISESSGGYTF.

In this sample, this clone turned up a few times. The V gene is TRBV10-3, the J gene TRBJ1-2; weak D call: TRBD1 (6 bases). The CDR3 is made up of 16 amino acids. V lost 3 bases to trimming and J lost 7 bases, with 21 bases between them. Germline CDR1 reads ENHRY; CDR2 reads SYGVKD. CDR3 DNA: TGTGCCATCAGTGATCGGCGAACCTGGGGGGCGGGTGGCTACACCTTC. This gives the protein CAISDRRTWGAGGYTF.

This clone has only a few counts. This chain connects TRBV5-1 to TRBJ2-3; 8 nucleotides match TRBD2. J gave up 2 bases and V 4 bases, and 9 bases lay outside the gene matches. CDR1 SGHRS and CDR2 YFSETQ come from the germline V gene. The CDR3 is made up of 16 amino acids. The CDR3, as DNA: TGCGCCAGCAGCCGGAATGAAGCGGGGGCCACAGATACGCAGTATTTT. Amino acid sequence: CASSRNEAGATDTQYF.

This clone occurred many times. The V and J genes are TRBV9 and TRBJ2-7; possible D gene TRBD1, 5 bases. The V end lost 0 bases, the J end lost 5 bases, and 15 bases lay between the germline ends. CDR3 size: 15 residues. Germline CDR1 SGDLS, CDR2 YYNGEE. CDR3 in DNA: TGTGCCAGCAGCGTAGGTGAAGGGGCCTACGACGAGCAGTACTTC. Protein: CASSVGEGAYDEQYF.

The J gene is TRBJ2-2, the V gene TRBV6-8; tentatively, D is TRBD2 (7 bases). This CDR3 has 20 amino acids. V lost 6 bases and J lost 5, with 31 bases in between. The germline V gene encodes CDR1 MNHGY and CDR2 SAAAGT. The DNA of the CDR3 is TGTGCCAGCAGCAAAGGGGGGGGCGGACCCCCTTTAAGGAAGACCGGGGAGCTGTTTTTT. Protein product: CASSKGGGGPPLRKTGELFF.

V gene TRBV6-8 combines with J gene TRBJ1-5, with no clear D. Germline CDR1 is MNHGY and CDR2 is SAAAGT. V was pared by 2 bases and J by 6 bases, with 5 bases between. The CDR3 has 12 residues. CDR3 bases: TGTGCCAGCAGTTACAGGGCTCAGCCCCAGCATTTT. This codes for CASSYRAQPQHF.

This clone is categorized as medium-sized. This chain links TRBV6-8 with TRBJ2-2, with D possibly TRBD1 on 8 matching bases. The CDR3 extends over 15 amino acids. Germline CDR1 and CDR2: MNHGY and SAAAGT. Deletions cut 5 bases from V and 6 bases from J, with 16 bases between. The CDR3 DNA sequence: TGTGCCAGCAGTCCTACAGGGGGGGGAGCCGGGGAGCTGTTTTTT. Encoded protein: CASSPTGGGAGELFF.

The rearrangement joins TRBV19 to TRBJ1-2, with TRBD1 identical over 8 bases. Germline values: CDR1 LNHDA, CDR2 SQIVND (reference sequence). The CDR3 is 11 amino acids. V lost 9 bases, J lost 8 bases, and 5 bases stayed unmatched. The DNA for the CDR3 is TGTGCCAGCGGACAGGGTGGAGGCTACACCTTC. It encodes CASGQGGGYTF.

This clone was seen only a few times. The J gene is TRBJ1-1, the V gene TRBV9, with D unclear. CDR3 size: 13 residues. Germline V gives CDR1 SGDLS, CDR2 YYNGEE. V lost 4 bases, J lost 0 bases, and 7 bases lay in between. CDR3 DNA sequence: TGTGCCAGCAGCTTAACGCTGAACACTGAAGCTTTCTTT. Protein: CASSLTLNTEAFF.

This clone was detected once. This rearrangement joins TRBV19 to TRBJ1-3; a possible D gene is TRBD1 (5 bases). Germline V gene sequence: CDR1 LNHDA, CDR2 SQIVND (reference sequence). V lost 3 bases and J lost 2, with 8 bases in between. This CDR3 has 14 amino acids. The CDR3 bases are TGTGCCAGTAGTATGGGGGGACCTGGAAACACCATATATTTT. Translated, it gives CASSMGGPGNTIYF.

At least ten counts were recorded for this clone. The CDR3: CASSSGLAGGIAKNIQYF. Here the CDR3 DNA reads TGTGCCAGCAGCTCGGGACTAGCGGGGGGGATTGCCAAAAACATTCAGTACTTC. The V and J genes are TRBV11-3 and TRBJ2-4; 16 positions match TRBD2. J lost 1 base, V lost 4 bases, and 4 bases had no gene match. The V gene's germline CDR1 is SGHNT and CDR2 YENEEA. The CDR3 consists of 18 residues.

A few counts support this clone. The chain combines TRBV10-2 with TRBJ2-1; TRBD1 matches at 8 bases. This CDR3 has 14 residues. Trimming at V came to 3 bases and at J to 6 bases, leaving 4 bases not matched to a gene. Germline-derived CDR1 and CDR2 are WSHSY and SAAADI. DNA for the CDR3: TGCGCCAGCAGTGAAGACAGGGGTCCCAATGAGCAGTTCTTC. Translation gives CASSEDRGPNEQFF.

This clone was counted a few times. The V gene is TRBV28, the J gene TRBJ2-5; TRBD1 aligns across 7 bases. V shed 4 bases, J shed 2 bases, and the junction held 1 base outside the gene matches. Germline V gene sequence: CDR1 MDHEN, CDR2 SYDVKM. The CDR3 spans 13 residues. The CDR3 is CASSSGQQETQYF. CDR3 DNA: TGTGCCAGCAGTTCGGGACAGCAAGAGACCCAGTACTTC. Together with reference TRBV28 and TRBJ2-5, the CDR3 gives the full variable domain: DVKVTQSSRYLVKRTGEKVFLECVQDMDHENMFWYRQDPGLGLRLIYFSYDVKMKEKGDIPEGYSVSREKKERFSLILESASTNQTSMYLCASSSGQQETQYFGPGTRLLVL.

V and J are TRBV19 and TRBJ2-3, with TRBD1 as a possible D gene (5 bases). Germline V CDR1 and CDR2: LNHDA, SQIVND (reference sequence). Deletions cut 3 bases from V and 2 bases from J, with 18 bases between. CDR3 length: 17 residues. The CDR3 sequence is CASSIFLARVYTDTQYF. In DNA form, the CDR3 reads TGTGCCAGTAGTATTTTTCTGGCCAGGGTATACACAGATACGCAGTATTTT.

This clone was observed at least ten times. The chain recombines TRBV6-8 with TRBJ1-1; D uncertain. Looked up from germline, CDR1 is MNHGY and CDR2 is SAAAGT. Between the trimmed V and J ends, which lost 10 bases and 3 bases, there was a span of 33 bases. The CDR3 contains 19 residues. The CDR3 protein is CAISDNHLTPPTSDTEAFF. The DNA for the CDR3 is TGTGCCATCAGCGACAACCATTTGACACCACCGACATCGGACACTGAAGCTTTCTTT.

The J gene is TRBJ1-2, the V gene TRBV10-2; no firm D call. V was pared by 9 bases and J by 6 bases, with 14 bases between. Germline values: CDR1 WSHSY, CDR2 SAAADI. This CDR3 has 12 residues. This CDR3 reads CASKSLYHGYTF. CDR3 nucleotide sequence: TGCGCCAGTAAATCCCTCTACCATGGCTACACCTTC.

This clone was picked up a small number of times. The J gene is TRBJ1-4, the V gene TRBV1. TRBV1 is a documented pseudogene. CDR3 size: 14 residues. CDR3 in amino acids: CASSPRGPNEKLFF. The CDR3 nucleotides read TGCGCCAGCAGCCCACGGGGGCCTAATGAAAAACTGTTTTTT.

There are a few counts of this clone. The chain carries TRBV4-1 and TRBJ2-7, with a weak D call TRBD2 (5 bases). From germline, CDR1 is MGHRA and CDR2 YSYEKL. Trimming pared 0 bases from V and 4 bases from J, leaving 16 bases between. There are 16 residues in the CDR3. The CDR3 bases are TGCGCCAGCAGCCAAGATAAGTGGGGAGCCGAGTACGAGCAGTACTTC. The encoded protein is CASSQDKWGAEYEQYF.

A few counts support this clone. The chain employs TRBV7-2 and TRBJ2-7; the D gene is possibly TRBD2 (5 bases). V was clipped by 1 base and J by 3 bases, with 7 bases between them. There are 13 residues in the CDR3. Germline V lookup: CDR1 SGHTA, CDR2 FQGNSA. CDR3 residues: CASSLGGYYEQYF. CDR3 DNA sequence: TGTGCCAGCAGCTTAGGCGGGTACTACGAGCAGTACTTC.

The CDR3 sequence is CASSRTGGSSSYNSPLHF. DNA of the CDR3: TGTGCCAGCAGCCGCACAGGGGGCTCGAGCTCCTATAATTCACCCCTCCACTTT. The chain carries TRBV27 and TRBJ1-6; 9 positions agree with TRBD1. CDR1 is MNHEY and CDR2 is SMNVEV in the germline V gene (reference sequence). The length of the CDR3 is 18 residues. Trimming took 6 bases from V and 0 from J; bases not matched to a gene: 9.

This clone was counted many times. This sequence joins TRBV7-2 and TRBJ1-2; no reliable D call. Trimming stripped 1 base from V and 1 base from J, with 16 bases between. In germline, CDR1 is SGHTA, CDR2 FQGNSA. The CDR3 extends over 17 amino acids. CDR3 in amino acids: CASSLVLRTVDNYGYTF. CDR3 nucleotides: TGTGCCAGCAGCTTAGTATTGAGGACGGTGGATAACTATGGCTACACCTTC. Looking up the rest from reference TRBV7-2 and TRBJ1-2 gives the full variable domain: GAGVSQSPSNKVTEKGKDVELRCDPISGHTALYWYRQSLGQGLEFLIYFQGNSAPDKSGLPSDRFSAERTGGSVSTLTIQRTQQEDSAVYLCASSLVLRTVDNYGYTFGSGTRLTVV.

This clone was detected a few times. The chain is built from TRBV6-8 and TRBJ2-1; 11 bases align to TRBD2. There are 16 residues in the CDR3. Germline values: CDR1 MNHGY, CDR2 SAAAGT. The junction had 4 bases not matched to a gene; V was cut back by 0 bases and J by 6 bases. The CDR3 loop is CASSYSIAGGPNEQFF. The CDR3 nucleotides read TGTGCCAGCAGTTACTCGATAGCGGGGGGGCCCAATGAGCAGTTCTTC.

V gene TRBV9 combines with J gene TRBJ2-2; tentative D call: TRBD2 (7 bases). The CDR3 sequence is 15 residues long. Per the germline V gene, CDR1 is SGDLS and CDR2 is YYNGEE. V was pared by 5 bases and J by 4 bases, with 15 bases between. The DNA of the CDR3 is TGTGCCAGCAGTGAAGCGGCGGGGGCCACCGGGGAGCTGTTTTTT. It translates to CASSEAAGATGELFF.